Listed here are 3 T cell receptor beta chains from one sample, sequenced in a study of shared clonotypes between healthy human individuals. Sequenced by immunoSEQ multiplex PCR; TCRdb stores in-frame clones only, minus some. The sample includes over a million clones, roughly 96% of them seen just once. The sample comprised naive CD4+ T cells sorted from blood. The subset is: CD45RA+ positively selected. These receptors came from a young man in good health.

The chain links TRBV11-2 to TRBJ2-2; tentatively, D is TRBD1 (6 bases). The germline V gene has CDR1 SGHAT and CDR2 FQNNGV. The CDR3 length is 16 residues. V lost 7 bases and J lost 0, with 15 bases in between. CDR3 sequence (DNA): TGTGCCAGCATGCGAGGACAGCTCGCGAACACCGGGGAGCTGTTTTTT. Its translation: CASMRGQLANTGELFF.

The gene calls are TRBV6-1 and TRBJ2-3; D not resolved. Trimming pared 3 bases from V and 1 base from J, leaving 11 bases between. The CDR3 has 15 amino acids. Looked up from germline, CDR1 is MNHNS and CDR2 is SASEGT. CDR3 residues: CASSERPHGTDTQYF. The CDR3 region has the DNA TGTGCCAGCAGTGAGCGGCCCCATGGCACAGATACGCAGTATTTT.

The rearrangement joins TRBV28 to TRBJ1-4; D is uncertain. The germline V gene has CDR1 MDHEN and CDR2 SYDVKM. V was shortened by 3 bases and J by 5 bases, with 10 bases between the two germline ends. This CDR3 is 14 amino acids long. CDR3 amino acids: CASSLWAENEKLFF. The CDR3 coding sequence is TGTGCCAGCAGTTTGTGGGCAGAGAATGAAAAACTGTTTTTT.